Included here is one T cell receptor beta chain sequence, with context. The identical CDR3 is also encoded by other nucleotide sequences in the sample. With 1 base removed from V and 2 bases from J, the gap between germline ends came to 5 bases. The CDR3 is 13 residues long. Germline V gives CDR1 SGHTA, CDR2 FQGNSA. The sample comes from a study of cytomegalovirus exposure and HLA in healthy donors. 60 Vbeta and 13 Jbeta primers were used in PCR. Sequenced by immunoSEQ multiplex PCR; TCRdb stores in-frame clones only, minus some. The repertoire holds approximately 170,000 clones, with about 80% as singletons.

The chain joins TRBV7-2 to TRBJ1-2, with D unclear. Sequencing was done on a sample of PBMCs. The clonotype comes from a woman in her twenties or thirties in good health and CMV-seropositive. CDR3 in amino acids: CASSLGLNYGYTF. In DNA form, the CDR3 reads TGTGCCAGCAGCTTAGGTCTAAACTATGGCTACACCTTC. Combining the CDR3 with reference TRBV7-2 and TRBJ1-2 gives the whole variable domain GAGVSQSPSNKVTEKGKDVELRCDPISGHTALYWYRQSLGQGLEFLIYFQGNSAPDKSGLPSDRFSAERTGGSVSTLTIQRTQQEDSAVYLCASSLGLNYGYTFGSGTRLTVV.